The TCR beta chain described here comes from a study of beta chain features in type 1 diabetes. Points from the study as a whole: Equally in patients and controls, PCR might preferentially amplify shorter templates. TCRB CDR3 length was moderately but significantly reduced in all four CD4+ subsets of Type 1 diabetes patients.

The V and J ends lost 5 bases and 1 base respectively, with 11 bases between them. The CDR3 totals 13 residues. Germline-derived CDR1 and CDR2 are SQVTM and ANQGSEA. As every portion of the isolated RNA was reverse transcribed, the sequencing read expressed TCRB transcripts. Produced via immunoSEQ multiplex PCR; TCRdb's table is partial and in-frame only. This table has about 700,000 clones, roughly an eighth appearing once. The table lists this clone with a few counts. Its antigen is as yet unknown. Sequencing was done on a sample of naive CD4+ T cells from blood. This TCR derives from a man aged 18-30 years with type 1 diabetes. The chain is built from TRBV29-1 and TRBJ2-5; unclear D gene. CDR3 residues: CSVFSTGQETQYF. The CDR3 region has the DNA TGCAGCGTTTTTTCGACGGGCCAAGAGACCCAGTACTTC.